The rows below give T cell receptor beta chains drawn from one sample of a study of shared clonotypes between healthy human individuals. Profiled with immunoSEQ multiplex PCR; TCRdb holds only in-frame clones, not every one. The sample has 2 million to 2.5 million clones, 80% to 95% seen once. The specimen was naive CD4+ T cells from PBMCs. These receptors were taken from a man aged 18 to 30 in good health. Some clones in this sample may be carry-over from other donors' samples. CDR3s leave out the opening cysteine and the closing phenylalanine or tryptophan. Size is omitted from some rows. Given values are once, few, many or a class for expanded clones.

J: TRBJ1-5
V: TRBV10-3
size: .
CDR3: AISESGTVFNQPQH

J: TRBJ2-7
V: TRBV15
size: .
CDR3: ATSRGSYSGGYEQY

J: TRBJ2-4
V: TRBV23-1
size: .
CDR3: ASSHGRGSRGKNIQY

J: TRBJ2-3
V: TRBV7-9
size: .
CDR3: ASSLLSPSEKVPQY

J: TRBJ1-5
V: TRBV28
size: .
CDR3: ASSLFIPKFSNQPQH

J: TRBJ2-7
V: TRBV7-6
size: few
CDR3: ASSLGWGYEQY

J: TRBJ2-7
V: TRBV29-1
size: .
CDR3: SVESGIEQY

J: TRBJ1-1
V: TRBV10-3
size: .
CDR3: AISDTRTMNTEAF

J: TRBJ2-1
V: TRBV28
size: .
CDR3: ASSRRLAGGNEQF

J: TRBJ1-5
V: TRBV18
size: .
CDR3: ASSPPPPGSNQPQH

J: TRBJ2-1
V: TRBV5-1
size: .
CDR3: ASSLALAGVDEQF

J: TRBJ2-3
V: TRBV19
size: once
CDR3: ASSMTSGIPDTQY

J: TRBJ1-1
V: TRBV18
size: .
CDR3: ASSPTLQGPGNTEAF

J: TRBJ1-6
V: TRBV28
size: .
CDR3: ASSLLAASPLH

J: TRBJ1-2
V: TRBV28
size: once
CDR3: ASSLGGGEGYT

J: TRBJ2-3
V: TRBV11-1
size: .
CDR3: ASSFRLAGLRVPDTQY

J: .
V: TRBV6-6
size: .
CDR3: ASSYSGTHLYEQY

J: TRBJ2-7
V: TRBV6-5
size: .
CDR3: ASSYQGLSYEQY

J: TRBJ2-1
V: TRBV27
size: .
CDR3: ASGSIYNEQF

J: TRBJ2-1
V: TRBV18
size: .
CDR3: ASSPSGAASGSPEQF

J: TRBJ2-2
V: TRBV29-1
size: .
CDR3: SVGQGNTGELF

J: TRBJ2-3
V: TRBV9
size: .
CDR3: ASSRTPSTDTQY

J: TRBJ2-5
V: TRBV6-6
size: once
CDR3: ASSYSGQVGVETQY

J: TRBJ2-1
V: TRBV14
size: once
CDR3: ASSQALAGSYNEQF

J: TRBJ2-7
V: TRBV4-1
size: .
CDR3: ASSHPSGTYEQY

J: TRBJ2-7
V: TRBV19
size: once
CDR3: ASRDRAYEQY

J: TRBJ1-4
V: TRBV29-1
size: .
CDR3: SVVGVYNEKLF

J: TRBJ1-2
V: TRBV7-2
size: .
CDR3: ASSARDLGYT

J: TRBJ1-4
V: TRBV2
size: once
CDR3: ASSPMLLDRRNEKLF

J: TRBJ2-1
V: TRBV5-6
size: .
CDR3: ASRPLLAGEDEQF

J: TRBJ1-5
V: TRBV6-6
size: .
CDR3: ASSLDVYNQPQH

J: TRBJ2-7
V: TRBV7-2
size: once
CDR3: ASSLSPRTSGETYEQY

J: TRBJ2-5
V: TRBV30
size: .
CDR3: AWGPSSGRY

J: TRBJ1-4
V: TRBV9
size: .
CDR3: ASSVGPATNEKLF

J: TRBJ2-7
V: TRBV15
size: .
CDR3: ATSRDTTGGSYEQY

J: TRBJ2-1
V: TRBV4-3
size: once
CDR3: ASSQDGGSYDEQF

J: TRBJ2-3
V: TRBV5-1
size: .
CDR3: ASSSLSAGGGQDTQY

J: TRBJ1-1
V: TRBV5-8
size: .
CDR3: ASSRAVTGGLNTEAF

J: TRBJ2-6
V: TRBV18
size: .
CDR3: ASSPWAVQGETSGANVLT

J: TRBJ2-5
V: TRBV7-3
size: .
CDR3: ASSQHTGLGETQY

J: TRBJ2-5
V: TRBV2
size: .
CDR3: ASSGREQETQY

J: TRBJ2-5
V: TRBV5-4
size: .
CDR3: ASSSTLGTGVQETQY

J: TRBJ2-7
V: TRBV28
size: .
CDR3: ASSLSGSRGEQY

J: TRBJ1-1
V: TRBV10-3
size: .
CDR3: AISEADRGRAF

J: TRBJ1-5
V: TRBV6-6
size: .
CDR3: ASSYFGNQPQH

J: TRBJ1-1
V: TRBV28
size: .
CDR3: ASRPGPTGGFRAF

J: TRBJ2-5
V: TRBV6-6
size: .
CDR3: ASSPRAVLGETQY

J: TRBJ1-4
V: TRBV28
size: .
CDR3: ASRRQGAKKELF

J: TRBJ1-4
V: TRBV7-9
size: .
CDR3: ASSWTETNEKLF

J: TRBJ2-2
V: TRBV6-1
size: .
CDR3: ASIRRGLGTGELF

J: TRBJ1-1
V: TRBV5-1
size: .
CDR3: ASSGGTGGTEAF

J: TRBJ1-5
V: TRBV6-1
size: .
CDR3: ARSDRWGLQSNQPQH

J: TRBJ2-7
V: TRBV10-3
size: .
CDR3: AISESIGSGRALYEQY